This passage covers 25 T cell receptor beta chains from one sample sequenced in a study of shared clonotypes between healthy human individuals. Libraries were prepared by immunoSEQ multiplex PCR; TCRdb keeps only in-frame clonotypes and omits some of them. The sample has more than 400,000 clones; approximately 94% are singletons. The sample consisted of naive CD4+ T cells sorted from blood. Stated subset: CD45RA+ positively selected. Receptors originate from a woman aged 25 to 39 in good health.

The chain carries TRBV29-1 and TRBJ2-5; D perhaps matches TRBD1 (6 bases). The germline CDR1 and CDR2 sequences are SQVTM and ANQGSEA. The CDR3 sequence is 14 residues long. The V gene lost 6 bases and the J gene lost 5 bases, with 19 bases spanning the gap. The CDR3 DNA reads as TGCAGCGTGACAAACAGGGTTTCTACCGAGACCCAGTACTTC. It codes for CSVTNRVSTETQYF.

The chain joins TRBV28 to TRBJ2-1, with 14 bases that match TRBD2. J gave up 9 bases and V 1 base, and 14 bases lay outside the gene matches. The CDR3 loop spans 19 amino acids. Germline V gene lookup returns CDR1 MDHEN and CDR2 SYDVKM. The CDR3 DNA reads TGTGCCAGCAGTTTATACGGACTAGCGGGAGGAGAGCGCGTGGGTGAGCAGTTCTTC. It yields the protein CASSLYGLAGGERVGEQFF.

This chain links TRBV19 with TRBJ1-1; tentatively, D is TRBD1 (6 bases). Germline V gene data show CDR1 as LNHDA and CDR2 as SQIVND (reference sequence). This CDR3 spans 14 amino acids. The V and J ends lost 5 bases and 1 base respectively, with 11 bases between them. For the CDR3, the DNA is TGTGCCAGTAGTTGGTTACAGGGGAACACTGAAGCTTTCTTT. It translates to CASSWLQGNTEAFF. The full variable domain, in which reference TRBV19 and TRBJ1-1 provide the parts outside the CDR3, is DGGITQSPKYLFRKEGQNVTLSCEQNLNHDAMYWYRQDPGQGLRLIYYSQIVNDFQKGDIAEGYSVSREKKESFPLTVTSAQKNPTAFYLCASSWLQGNTEAFFGQGTRLTVV.

The chain links TRBV11-2 to TRBJ2-1, with 14 bases identical to TRBD2. In germline, CDR1 is SGHAT, CDR2 FQNNGV. This CDR3 comprises 18 residues. The junction had 14 bases not matched to a gene; V was cut back by 5 bases and J by 8 bases. The CDR3 is CASSPNSPRLAGGYEQFF. The DNA for the CDR3 is TGTGCCAGCAGCCCTAACAGCCCCCGACTAGCGGGAGGGTATGAGCAGTTCTTC.

The genes are TRBV5-1 and TRBJ2-2; TRBD2 might be the D (6 bases). V was clipped by 3 bases and J by 7 bases, with 16 bases between them. There are 15 residues in the CDR3. Per the germline V gene, CDR1 is SGHRS and CDR2 is YFSETQ. As DNA, the CDR3 is TGCGCCAGCAGCTCTGGCGGTGGAGGGAGCGGGGAGCTGTTTTTT. Encoded protein: CASSSGGGGSGELFF.

This chain joins TRBV6-1 and TRBJ1-5; D remains ambiguous. The CDR3 is 12 residues long. Germline CDR1 and CDR2: MNHNS and SASEGT. V gave up 2 bases and J gave up 6 bases, with 5 bases separating them. The CDR3 DNA sequence: TGTGCCAGCAGTGAAAGGTTTCAGCCCCAGCATTTT. Amino acids: CASSERFQPQHF.

The chain recombines TRBV18 with TRBJ1-3, with TRBD1 identical over 9 bases. J was trimmed by 2 bases and V by 0 bases; bases with no gene match: 5. In germline, CDR1 is KGHSH, CDR2 LQKENI. The CDR3 consists of 17 residues. CDR3 nucleotides: TGTGCCAGCTCACCACCGGGACAGGGAGGGCCTGGAAACACCATATATTTT. Translating it yields CASSPPGQGGPGNTIYF.

The CDR3 region has the DNA TGTGCCAGCAGAAGTAGGGGCTCTAACTATGGCTACACCTTC. It codes for CASRSRGSNYGYTF. The chain uses TRBV6-1 and TRBJ1-2; D might be TRBD1 (5 bases). The ends were cut back, 6 bases at V and 0 bases at J, with 11 bases in the middle. The CDR3 extends over 14 amino acids. Germline assignment: CDR1 MNHNS and CDR2 SASEGT.

The V gene is TRBV5-8, the J gene TRBJ2-7; 9 positions agree with TRBD1. The CDR3 is 16 residues long. The germline V gene has CDR1 SGHTS and CDR2 YDEGEE. V gave up 0 bases and J gave up 6 bases; unmatched junction bases: 10. CDR3 sequence reads: CASSLATGTGTAEQYF. The CDR3 DNA reads TGTGCCAGCAGCTTGGCAACCGGGACAGGGACGGCCGAGCAGTACTTC.

This sequence joins TRBV4-1 and TRBJ1-1; tentative D call: TRBD1 (6 bases). CDR1 and CDR2 from the germline V gene are MGHRA and YSYEKL. The CDR3 covers 17 residues. V shed 2 bases and J shed 1 base, with 17 bases lying between them. The DNA of the CDR3 is TGCGCCAGCAGCCAATTGCTAGTCCGGGGGCCGAACACTGAAGCTTTCTTT. Translation gives CASSQLLVRGPNTEAFF.

The V and J genes are TRBV28 and TRBJ2-3; 12 bases map to TRBD1. Germline values: CDR1 MDHEN, CDR2 SYDVKM. V shed 5 bases and J 5 bases; nucleotides not matched to a gene: 8. CDR3 length equals 16 residues. The CDR3 DNA is TGTGCCAGCAGTGGGCCGGGACAGGGGGCGAGAGATACGCAGTATTTT. The encoded protein is CASSGPGQGARDTQYF.

The chain employs TRBV27 and TRBJ2-3, with D perhaps matching TRBD1 or TRBD2 (5 bases each). The V gene's germline CDR1 is MNHEY and CDR2 SMNVEV (reference sequence). CDR3 length: 16 residues. V lost 5 bases and J lost 2, with 17 bases in between. CDR3 protein: CASSTGPTSVTDTQYF. Here the CDR3 DNA reads TGTGCCAGCAGTACGGGACCGACCTCGGTCACAGATACGCAGTATTTT.

The J gene is TRBJ2-2, the V gene TRBV28; 13 bases match TRBD2. This CDR3 spans 17 amino acids. Germline V CDR1 and CDR2: MDHEN, SYDVKM. V dropped 4 bases and J dropped 5; count of bases not matched to a gene: 7. The DNA for the CDR3 is TGTGCCAGCAGTTCTCGGACTAGCGGGAGCCGTACCGGGGAGCTGTTTTTT. This gives the protein CASSSRTSGSRTGELFF.

The chain's CDR3 is CASSQEELAGKNTGELFF. CDR3 in DNA: TGCGCCAGCAGCCAAGAGGAACTAGCGGGAAAGAACACCGGGGAGCTGTTTTTT. The chain employs TRBV4-1 and TRBJ2-2, with 10 bases lining up with TRBD2. The V and J ends lost 0 bases and 1 base, in that order; junction bases with no gene match: 5. This CDR3 contains 18 residues. Germline V lookup: CDR1 MGHRA, CDR2 YSYEKL.

CDR3 nucleotide sequence: TGTGCCTGGAGTGTTGGGGGGTTAAAGGAAAAACTGTTTTTT. Residues: CAWSVGGLKEKLFF. The rearrangement joins TRBV30 to TRBJ1-4; the D gene is possibly TRBD1 (5 bases). Germline lookup yields CDR1 GTSNPN and CDR2 SVGIG (reference sequence). The CDR3 runs 14 residues. V lost 0 bases and J lost 8, with 13 bases in between.

The V gene is TRBV25-1, the J gene TRBJ1-1; no reliable D call. V lost 4 bases, J lost 1 base, and 7 bases lay in between. Germline assignment: CDR1 MGHDK and CDR2 SYGVNS. The CDR3 consists of 13 residues. The CDR3 loop reads CASSARGNTEAFF. The DNA for the CDR3 is TGTGCCAGCAGTGCCAGAGGGAACACTGAAGCTTTCTTT.

The V and J genes are TRBV7-9 and TRBJ1-2, with 7 positions matching TRBD1. V gave up 5 bases and J gave up 5 bases; unmatched junction bases: 8. Germline CDR1 and CDR2: SEHNR and FQNEAQ (reference sequence). The CDR3 covers 14 residues. CDR3 loop: CASSKRQGVYGYTF. CDR3 DNA sequence: TGTGCCAGCAGCAAGAGACAGGGTGTGTATGGCTACACCTTC.

The chain recombines TRBV2 with TRBJ1-2; D gene uncertain. Trimming removed 0 bases from V and 8 bases from J, with 16 bases in between. Germline-derived CDR1 and CDR2 are SNHLY and FYNNEI. The CDR3 sequence is 15 residues long. The CDR3 sequence is CASSEALAGRRGYTF. The CDR3 nucleotides are TGTGCCAGCAGTGAAGCTTTAGCAGGCCGGAGGGGCTACACCTTC.

This chain connects TRBV5-1 to TRBJ2-3, with TRBD2 matching over 9 bases. V dropped 0 bases and J dropped 5; count of bases not matched to a gene: 7. The CDR3 is 16 amino acids. CDR1 and CDR2 (germline): SGHRS, YFSETQ. CDR3 DNA sequence: TGCGCCAGCAGCTTGGGGGTAGCGGGAGTGGTAGATACGCAGTATTTT. Protein product: CASSLGVAGVVDTQYF.

The chain joins TRBV6-1 to TRBJ2-5; unclear D gene. The tail of the sequence fits TRBJ2-7 better, so the J call may be wrong. The CDR3 has 13 amino acids. In germline, CDR1 is MNHNS, CDR2 SASEGT. CDR3 residues: CASSEALVYEQYF. The CDR3 nucleotides read TGTGCCAGCAGTGAAGCGCTTGTATACGAGCAGTACTTC.

The chain recombines TRBV10-3 with TRBJ2-7, with TRBD1 as a possible D gene (6 bases). Trimming removed 7 bases at V and 4 bases at J, with 17 bases between. The CDR3 runs 14 residues. Germline V gene data show CDR1 as ENHRY and CDR2 as SYGVKD. The CDR3 bases are TGTGCCATCACCCCGACAGGCGAAGCATACGAGCAGTACTTC. Protein: CAITPTGEAYEQYF.

The genes are TRBV28 and TRBJ1-3; 9 nucleotides align to TRBD1. Germline V gives CDR1 MDHEN, CDR2 SYDVKM. The CDR3 totals 17 residues. The trim removed 5 bases at V and 5 bases at J, leaving 13 bases unmatched. The DNA for the CDR3 is TGTGCCAGCAGTCGCGGGGCCGGGACAGGGTATAGAAACACCATATATTTT. It specifies CASSRGAGTGYRNTIYF.

The count of this clone is one. This sequence joins TRBV27 and TRBJ2-3; TRBD2 matches 14 bases. This CDR3 contains 17 residues. Germline CDR1 reads MNHEY; CDR2 reads SMNVEV (reference sequence). The V segment lost 1 base and the J segment 7 bases; nucleotides outside the gene matches: 7. Here the CDR3 DNA reads TGTGCCAGCAGTTTATTAAGGACTAGCGGGAGGCCCTATACGCAGTATTTT. As protein: CASSLLRTSGRPYTQYF.

The rearrangement uses TRBV28 and TRBJ2-7, with TRBD1 matching 7 bases. There are 14 residues in the CDR3. V lost 4 bases and J lost 5; bases outside the gene matches: 8. Germline V CDR1 and CDR2: MDHEN, SYDVKM. CDR3 amino acids: CASSSPDRPNEQYF. In DNA form, the CDR3 reads TGTGCCAGCAGTTCTCCGGACAGGCCCAACGAGCAGTACTTC.

This clone came up once. The chain couples TRBV6-4 to TRBJ1-2; TRBD1 aligns across 8 bases. The germline V gene has CDR1 MRHNA and CDR2 SNTAGT. Germline trimming cut 6 bases from V and 4 bases from J; bases unmatched to any gene: 7. The CDR3 spans 14 residues. CDR3 residues: CASSEKGTGYGYTF. CDR3 nucleotides: TGTGCCAGCAGCGAAAAAGGGACAGGCTATGGCTACACCTTC.